The rows below give T cell receptor beta chains drawn from one sample of a study of blood T cell repertoires in COVID-19. Profiled with immunoSEQ multiplex PCR; TCRdb holds only in-frame clones, not every one. In the table there are under 300,000 clones, around three quarters of which are singletons. The specimen was peripheral blood. These receptors came from a woman aged 80 or over with acute or convalescent COVID-19. CDR3s include the opening cysteine and the closing phenylalanine or tryptophan. D genes are given only for firm matches. Clone size is not always given. Where it is, it says once, few, many or a class for expanded clones.

d_call	v_call	clone_size	j_call	cdr3_length	cdr3_aa	cdr3_nt
TRBD1	TRBV3-1/TRBV3-2	.	TRBJ1-5	15	CASSHRDRGNQPQHF	TGTGCCAGCAGCCACCGGGACAGGGGGAATCAGCCCCAGCATTTT
.	TRBV5-1	.	TRBJ1-1	15	CASSLDGGVGTEAFF	TGCGCCAGCAGCTTAGATGGAGGGGTGGGGACTGAAGCTTTCTTT
.	TRBV10-2	.	TRBJ1-4	14	CASSEGPANEKLFF	TGCGCCAGCAGTGAGGGTCCGGCTAATGAAAAACTGTTTTTT
TRBD1	TRBV28	.	TRBJ1-2	13	CASSGTGRDGYTF	TGTGCCAGCAGTGGGACAGGGCGAGATGGCTACACCTTC
TRBD2	TRBV12-3/TRBV12-4	.	TRBJ2-3	13	CASSRDYTDTQYF	TGTGCCAGCAGCCGGGACTACACAGATACGCAGTATTTT
TRBD2	TRBV7-9	.	TRBJ2-4	17	CASSLQGLAGPKNIQYF	TGTGCCAGCAGCCTACAGGGACTAGCGGGACCAAAAAACATTCAGTACTTC
.	TRBV3-1/TRBV3-2	.	TRBJ1-2	14	CASSHWTANYGYTF	TGTGCCAGCAGCCATTGGACAGCGAACTATGGCTACACCTTC
TRBD1	TRBV4-3	.	TRBJ1-2	16	CASSQDRPGGNYGYTF	TGCGCCAGCAGCCAAGATCGGCCAGGGGGAAACTATGGCTACACCTTC
TRBD2	TRBV19	many	TRBJ2-1	19	CASSQREGHVSRSYNEQFF	TGTGCCAGTAGCCAGCGGGAGGGCCACGTATCAAGGTCCTACAATGAGCAGTTCTTC
.	TRBV2	.	TRBJ2-5	15	CASSGNGRGPETQYF	TGTGCCAGCAGTGGAAATGGGCGGGGGCCAGAGACCCAGTACTTC
.	TRBV5-1	.	TRBJ1-4	15	CASSSQGIPNEKLFF	TGCGCCAGCAGCTCTCAGGGGATCCCTAATGAAAAACTGTTTTTT